Shown below are 11 T cell receptor beta chains from a single sample sequenced in a study of beta chain features in type 1 diabetes. Expressed TCRB transcripts were sequenced after all isolated RNA was converted to cDNA. The protocol was immunoSEQ multiplex PCR, while the TCRdb copy is restricted to in-frame clones and leaves out a portion. This table has nearly 250,000 clones, 14% appearing once. Specimen: naive CD4+ T cells from blood. The receptor set was obtained from a woman between 40 and 55 years old in good health.

This chain uses TRBV9 with TRBJ1-1; D uncertain. CDR3 length: 14 amino acids. V was clipped by 4 bases and J by 1 base, with 11 bases between them. Germline loops: CDR1 SGDLS, CDR2 YYNGEE. This CDR3 reads CASSPGLANTEAFF. CDR3 sequence (DNA): TGTGCCAGCAGCCCCGGGTTAGCGAACACTGAAGCTTTCTTT.

The sample holds a few counts of this clone. This chain joins TRBV7-2 and TRBJ2-1, with 8 positions matching TRBD1. Looked up from germline, CDR1 is SGHTA and CDR2 is FQGNSA. The CDR3 loop spans 19 amino acids. Trimming at V came to 3 bases and at J to 0 bases, leaving 13 bases not matched to a gene. CDR3 region: CASSFPETGELGSYNEQFF. CDR3 bases: TGTGCCAGCAGCTTCCCCGAGACAGGGGAGTTGGGCTCCTACAATGAGCAGTTCTTC.

The gene calls are TRBV7-2 and TRBJ2-1; D not certain. This CDR3 has 11 amino acids. Trimming removed 1 base at V and 7 bases at J, with 2 bases between. Per the germline V gene, CDR1 is SGHTA and CDR2 is FQGNSA. The DNA for the CDR3 is TGTGCCAGCAGCTTAGTAAATGAGCAGTTCTTC. Translated: CASSLVNEQFF.

This clone was counted between two and nine times. The chain couples TRBV18 to TRBJ2-3, with a tentative D call TRBD1 (5 bases). Germline V gives CDR1 KGHSH, CDR2 LQKENI. V was shortened by 4 bases and J by 3 bases, with 14 bases between the two germline ends. This CDR3 has 15 amino acids. The CDR3 sequence is CASSRTGSATDTQYF. The CDR3 DNA sequence: TGTGCCAGCTCACGAACAGGTTCTGCAACAGATACGCAGTATTTT.

The chain carries TRBV7-2 and TRBJ2-7, with TRBD1 identical over 8 bases. The CDR3 sequence is 18 residues long. Germline values: CDR1 SGHTA, CDR2 FQGNSA. The ends lost 1 base at V and 0 bases at J; junction bases unmatched: 11. CDR3 protein: CASSLGVGQGRYSYEQYF. The CDR3 DNA follows: TGTGCCAGCAGCTTAGGAGTAGGACAGGGTCGCTACTCCTACGAGCAGTACTTC.

This clone showed up just a few times. The rearrangement uses TRBV7-2 and TRBJ2-3, with 12 bases lining up with TRBD2. The CDR3 is 16 residues long. With 7 bases clipped from V and 2 bases from J, the junction kept 7 bases outside the gene matches. The germline V gene has CDR1 SGHTA and CDR2 FQGNSA. CDR3 sequence reads: CASNPASGGATDTQYF. The CDR3 DNA reads as TGTGCCAGCAACCCAGCTAGCGGGGGGGCCACAGATACGCAGTATTTT. The complete variable domain, with remaining parts taken from reference TRBV7-2 and TRBJ2-3, reads GAGVSQSPSNKVTEKGKDVELRCDPISGHTALYWYRQSLGQGLEFLIYFQGNSAPDKSGLPSDRFSAERTGGSVSTLTIQRTQQEDSAVYLCASNPASGGATDTQYFGPGTRLTVL.

J is TRBJ2-4 and V is TRBV9, with 10 positions matching TRBD1. This CDR3 is 16 amino acids long. V lost 2 bases to trimming and J lost 5 bases; unmatched junction nucleotides: 7. From germline, CDR1 is SGDLS and CDR2 YYNGEE. This CDR3 reads CASSVGTGTGENIQYF. The CDR3 nucleotides read TGTGCCAGCAGCGTGGGGACCGGGACAGGGGAAAACATTCAGTACTTC.

This clone was detected a few times. The chain is built from TRBV25-1 and TRBJ2-7; D may be TRBD1 (5 bases). Trimming left V 3 bases short and J 4 bases short, with 13 bases between. CDR1 and CDR2 from the germline V gene are MGHDK and SYGVNS. The CDR3 consists of 14 residues. CDR3: CASSEYQGTYEQYF. CDR3 bases: TGTGCCAGCAGTGAGTATCAGGGAACTTACGAGCAGTACTTC.

V gene TRBV6-5 combines with J gene TRBJ2-3, with D unresolved. The CDR3 runs to 14 residues. Trimming cost V 8 bases and J 1 base, with 13 bases left between them. Germline CDR1 MNHEY, CDR2 SVGAGI. The CDR3 coding sequence is TGTGCCAGCGGAACCCGACTCGGCACAGATACGCAGTATTTT. Translating gives CASGTRLGTDTQYF.

The chain recombines TRBV10-2 with TRBJ1-2; 8 nucleotides align to TRBD1. This CDR3 has 18 residues. Germline loops: CDR1 WSHSY, CDR2 SAAADI. Trimming removed 6 bases from V and 0 bases from J; junction bases left unmatched: 15. The CDR3, as DNA: TGCGCCAGCAGCCCAAGACAGGGGCGTTCCTTTCCTAACTATGGCTACACCTTC. Protein sequence: CASSPRQGRSFPNYGYTF.

The CDR3 nucleotides are TGTGCCAGCTGCGGGGCGGGGGGAGACACAGATACGCAGTATTTT. Amino acid sequence: CASCGAGGDTDTQYF. This chain links TRBV6-6 with TRBJ2-3, with 8 bases fitting TRBD2. The germline V gene has CDR1 MNHNY and CDR2 SVGAGI (reference sequence). The CDR3 length is 15 residues. With V trimmed by 8 bases and J by 2 bases, 9 bases remained unmatched.